This TCR beta chain was recovered during a study of blood T cell repertoires in COVID-19. Study overall: The analysed material was cDNA or gDNA that came from T cells, B-cell-depleted T cells, or PBMCs.

Sequencing used immunoSEQ multiplex PCR; TCRdb keeps in-frame clones, though not all of them. This table holds approximately 380,000 clones, around nine tenths found once. Symptom resolution, clearance, or two negative PCRs marked the recovered donors of Cohort 3. The sequenced sample was PBMCs or T cells enriched from blood (not recorded which). This TCR was sampled from a woman aged 18-30 years who had recovered from COVID-19.

CDR3 in DNA: TGTGCCAGTAGTATAGATCGGGTGCCCACAGATACGCAGTATTTT. It translates to CASSIDRVPTDTQYF. V gene TRBV19 combines with J gene TRBJ2-3, with D unresolved. Germline lookup yields CDR1 LNHDA and CDR2 SQIVND (reference sequence). The CDR3 sequence is 15 residues long. V was pared by 0 bases and J by 2 bases, with 9 bases between.